Listed here are 32 T cell receptor beta chains from one sample, sequenced in a study of CD8+CD57+ T cells in acquired aplastic anemia. Genomic DNA acted as the template from which TCR beta VDJ combination and CDR3 sequence profiling were carried out. TCRdb re-analysed the reads in MiXCR, keeping a single row per CDR3 protein. The table has about 210,000 distinct CDR3 sequences, roughly 57% seen once. Specimen: sorted CD4+, CD8+, or CD8+CD57+ T cells (not recorded which) from PBMCs. The receptors shown here come from a human donor in good health.

The chain carries TRBV7-9 and TRBJ1-5; weak D call: TRBD1 (6 bases). Germline-derived CDR1 and CDR2 are SEHNR and FQNEAQ (reference sequence). The V and J ends lost 1 base and 6 bases respectively, with 13 bases between them. This CDR3 is 15 amino acids long. The CDR3 DNA sequence: TGTGCCAGCAGCTTAGACAGGGCGGCGGGTCAGCCCCAGCATTTT. Its translation is CASSLDRAAGQPQHF.

The V and J genes are TRBV7-8 and TRBJ1-2; a weak D match, TRBD1 (6 bases). Between the trimmed V and J ends, which lost 1 base and 8 bases, there was a span of 23 bases. CDR3 length: 17 amino acids. Germline assignment: CDR1 SGHVS and CDR2 FQNEAQ. CDR3 bases: TGTGCCAGCAGCTTAGGGATGGGGGGCGCGGGGCTGGGCGGCTACACCTTC. It codes for CASSLGMGGAGLGGYTF.

At least ten counts were recorded for this clonotype. J is TRBJ1-2 and V is TRBV4-1; no definite D call. V lost 6 bases, J lost 2 bases, and 22 bases lay in between. Germline-derived CDR1 and CDR2 are MGHRA and YSYEKL. The CDR3 runs 17 residues. The CDR3 spells CASRAGVGGSDNYGYTF. The CDR3 DNA is TGCGCCAGCAGGGCGGGAGTGGGTGGATCCGACAACTATGGCTACACCTTC.

The chain is built from TRBV29-1 and TRBJ1-2; the D is unclear. CDR1 SQVTM and CDR2 ANQGSEA come from the germline V gene. The CDR3 spans 12 residues. Trimming shortened V by 5 bases and J by 6 bases, and 13 bases separated the two germline ends. The chain's CDR3 is CSVYEDPHGYTF. Written as DNA, the CDR3 is TGCAGCGTTTATGAGGACCCCCATGGCTACACCTTC.

There are a few counts of this clonotype. The chain combines TRBV7-2 with TRBJ2-7; 7 bases line up with TRBD1. The germline V gene has CDR1 SGHTA and CDR2 FQGNSA. Germline trimming cut 5 bases from V and 1 base from J; bases unmatched to any gene: 14. This CDR3 contains 17 residues. CDR3 residues: CASSPHGQVLTSYEQYF. For the CDR3, the DNA is TGTGCCAGCAGCCCACATGGACAGGTGTTGACATCCTACGAGCAGTACTTC.

The chain has TRBV5-1 and TRBJ2-4; D might be TRBD1 or TRBD2, each matching 6 bases. Germline CDR1 SGHRS, CDR2 YFSETQ. The CDR3 spans 15 residues. Trimming took 2 bases from V and 3 from J, leaving 12 bases between them. CDR3 sequence reads: CASSLRTAGKNIQYF. CDR3 DNA: TGCGCCAGCAGCTTACGGACAGCGGGCAAAAACATTCAGTACTTC. The full variable domain, with the rest looked up from reference TRBV5-1 and TRBJ2-4, is KAGVTQTPRYLIKTRGQQVTLSCSPISGHRSVSWYQQTPGQGLQFLFEYFSETQRNKGNFPGRFSGRQFSNSRSEMNVSTLELGDSALYLCASSLRTAGKNIQYFGAGTRLSVL.

This chain connects TRBV7-9 to TRBJ2-7, with 10 bases that match TRBD1. The CDR3 length is 14 residues. V shed 5 bases, J shed 4 bases, and the junction held 5 bases outside the gene matches. CDR1 and CDR2 (germline): SEHNR, FQNEAQ (reference sequence). The CDR3 spells CASSGPGQGYEQYF. The DNA of the CDR3 is TGTGCCAGCAGCGGACCGGGACAGGGGTACGAGCAGTACTTC.

The chain employs TRBV20-1 and TRBJ2-1; possible D gene TRBD1, 6 bases. The V and J ends lost 0 bases and 2 bases respectively, with 11 bases between them. Looked up from germline, CDR1 is DFQATT and CDR2 is SNEGSKA (reference sequence). This CDR3 is 15 amino acids long. This CDR3 is CSARDQWDTYNEQFF. As DNA, the CDR3 is TGCAGTGCTAGAGATCAGTGGGACACCTACAATGAGCAGTTCTTC.

The rearrangement links TRBV12-3 or TRBV12-4 to TRBJ1-6; a possible D gene is TRBD1 (5 bases). The V gene lost 6 bases and the J gene lost 9 bases, with 18 bases spanning the gap. This CDR3 region has 15 residues. The CDR3: CASSRQPGLGSPLHF. CDR3 nucleotides: TGTGCCAGCAGCCGACAGCCAGGGTTGGGTTCACCCCTCCACTTT.

This clonotype was found many times. V is TRBV5-1 and J is TRBJ2-7, with D perhaps assigned TRBD1 or TRBD2 (5 bases each). Germline V gene sequence: CDR1 SGHRS, CDR2 YFSETQ. The CDR3 is 13 amino acids. The V end was cut by 7 bases, the J end by 3 bases, with 14 bases between. DNA for the CDR3: TGCGCCAGCGGGGACGGGGCCGGCTACGAGCAGTACTTC. Protein product: CASGDGAGYEQYF.

V is TRBV2 and J is TRBJ2-1, with TRBD1 identical over 9 bases. Germline-derived CDR1 and CDR2 are SNHLY and FYNNEI. After removal of 4 bases from V and 7 bases from J, the junction contained 8 bases not matched to a gene. CDR3 size: 15 residues. CDR3 protein: CASSGGTGLGNEQFF. The CDR3 DNA reads as TGTGCCAGCAGTGGGGGGACAGGGCTTGGAAATGAGCAGTTCTTC.

DNA of the CDR3: TGTGCCAGCAGCTTTGACCCAGGCTATGGCTACACCTTC. Its translation: CASSFDPGYGYTF. The chain uses TRBV7-7 and TRBJ1-2; D is unresolved. The CDR3 is 13 amino acids. Germline-derived CDR1 and CDR2 are SSHAT and FNYEAQ (reference sequence). V was clipped by 3 bases and J by 4 bases, with 9 bases between them. The full variable domain, with the rest looked up from reference TRBV7-7 and TRBJ1-2, is GAGVSQSPRYKVTKRGQDVTLRCDPISSHATLYWYQQALGQGPEFLTYFNYEAQPDKSGLPSDRFSAERPEGSISTLTIQRTEQRDSAMYRCASSFDPGYGYTFGSGTRLTVV.

As regards this clonotype: A read error may account for a junction end that differs from germline. The V gene is TRBV7-9, the J gene TRBJ2-7, with a possible D match to TRBD2 (5 bases). Germline loops: CDR1 SEHNR, CDR2 FQNEAQ (reference sequence). This CDR3 has 13 residues. The CDR3 spells CASSPRTVYEQYF. CDR3 DNA: TGTGCCAGCAGCCCACGGACTGTATACGAGCAGTACTTT. Looking up the rest from reference TRBV7-9 and TRBJ2-7 gives the full variable domain: DTGVSQNPRHKITKRGQNVTFRCDPISEHNRLYWYRQTLGQGPEFLTYFQNEAQLEKSRLLSDRFSAERPKGSFSTLEIQRTEQGDSAMYLCASSPRTVYEQYFGPGTRLTVT.

This clonotype has just one count. The chain carries TRBV20-1 and TRBJ2-2, with TRBD2 as a possible D gene (6 bases). The CDR3 is 13 amino acids. CDR1 and CDR2 from the germline V gene are DFQATT and SNEGSKA (reference sequence). Trimming stripped 3 bases from V and 6 bases from J, with 11 bases between. CDR3 amino acids: CSASASEAGELFF. The CDR3, as DNA: TGCAGTGCTAGCGCTAGCGAGGCCGGGGAGCTGTTTTTT.

There are many counts of this clonotype. The CDR3 DNA sequence: TGTGCCAGCAGTGCGGGCAGATCCTATGGCTACACCTTC. Amino acids: CASSAGRSYGYTF. The rearrangement joins TRBV2 to TRBJ1-2; D is ambiguous. The CDR3 length is 13 residues. Deletions cut 4 bases from V and 4 bases from J, with 10 bases between. The V gene's germline CDR1 is SNHLY and CDR2 FYNNEI.

The V call is TRBV7-8, the J call TRBJ2-3; 7 nucleotides agree with TRBD1. The J segment lost 0 bases and the V segment lost 4 bases, leaving 1 base of the junction unmatched. The CDR3 consists of 14 residues. The germline CDR1 and CDR2 sequences are SGHVS and FQNEAQ. The CDR3, as DNA: TGTGCCAGCAGCTCAGGGGGTAGCACAGATACGCAGTATTTT. Amino acids: CASSSGGSTDTQYF.

This clonotype came up many times. The chain couples TRBV10-3 to TRBJ2-1; D gene unclear. Trimming stripped 7 bases from V and 1 base from J, with 11 bases between. CDR3 size: 14 residues. CDR1 is ENHRY and CDR2 is SYGVKD in the germline V gene. The CDR3 coding sequence is TGTGCCATCATGGACCCGGGTTCCTACAATGAGCAGTTCTTC. Amino acids: CAIMDPGSYNEQFF.

With regard to this clonotype: This may come from a read error, since a much larger clone is one base off. This chain connects TRBV20-1 to TRBJ2-7, with TRBD2 as a possible D gene (5 bases). Germline V gene data show CDR1 as DFQATT and CDR2 as SNEGSKA (reference sequence). The CDR3 has 14 residues. The CDR3: CSTRDTEGSYEQYF. CDR3 coding DNA: TGCAGTACTAGAGATACAGAGGGCTCGTACGAGCAGTACTTC.

This clonotype was detected only a few times. The chain has TRBV7-8 and TRBJ1-1, with D perhaps matching TRBD1 (5 bases). The CDR3 is 14 residues long. The V end lost 7 bases, the J end lost 5 bases, and 17 bases lay between the germline ends. The V gene's germline CDR1 is SGHVS and CDR2 FQNEAQ. This CDR3 is CASTQTAFGTEAFF. DNA for the CDR3: TGTGCCAGCACACAGACAGCTTTCGGAACTGAAGCTTTCTTT.

This clonotype has a handful of counts. The chain couples TRBV28 to TRBJ1-1, with TRBD1 identical over 7 bases. The germline V gene encodes CDR1 MDHEN and CDR2 SYDVKM. The CDR3 is 15 amino acids. Germline trimming cut 1 base from V and 3 bases from J; bases unmatched to any gene: 5. CDR3 nucleotides: TGTGCCAGCAGTTTATCTTGGGACAGCTACACTGAAGCTTTCTTT. Protein product: CASSLSWDSYTEAFF. The entire variable domain, with the rest obtained from reference TRBV28 and TRBJ1-1, is as follows: DVKVTQSSRYLVKRTGEKVFLECVQDMDHENMFWYRQDPGLGLRLIYFSYDVKMKEKGDIPEGYSVSREKKERFSLILESASTNQTSMYLCASSLSWDSYTEAFFGQGTRLTVV.

V and J are TRBV19 and TRBJ1-1; the D is unclear. V lost 4 bases and J lost 1, with 7 bases in between. This CDR3 comprises 13 residues. CDR1 is LNHDA, CDR2 SQIVND, per germline (reference sequence). The CDR3 nucleotides read TGTGCCAGTAGTACACGGCCGAACACTGAAGCTTTCTTT. Amino acid sequence: CASSTRPNTEAFF.

Note on this clonotype: A much larger clone sits a single nucleotide away, making a read error possible. The genes are TRBV2 and TRBJ2-1, with 8 bases identical to TRBD1. The length of the CDR3 is 14 residues. The germline gives CDR1 SNHLY, CDR2 FYNNEI. The ends lost 4 bases at V and 5 bases at J; junction bases unmatched: 4. The CDR3 spells CASSADRVNNEQFF. In DNA, the CDR3 is TGTGCCAGCAGTGCGGACAGGGTAAACAATGAGCAGTTCTTC.

This clonotype appeared once. The chain couples TRBV11-2 to TRBJ2-5, with 7 bases lining up with TRBD2. CDR3 length: 13 residues. The germline V gene has CDR1 SGHAT and CDR2 FQNNGV. Unmatched junction bases numbered 3, after V lost 5 bases and J lost 3 bases. The CDR3 here is CASSKREEETQYF. DNA of the CDR3: TGTGCCAGCAGCAAACGGGAGGAAGAGACCCAGTACTTC.

The J gene is TRBJ1-2, the V gene TRBV12-3 or TRBV12-4; no firm D call. This CDR3 is 15 amino acids long. V lost 7 bases and J 7 bases, leaving 22 bases between the germline ends. CDR3: CASNNVMNTEAGYTF. The CDR3 coding sequence is TGTGCCAGCAACAATGTTATGAACACTGAAGCTGGCTACACCTTC.

Only one count was recorded for this clonotype. In DNA, the CDR3 is TGTGCCAGTAGTACCGGACAGACACGGATTAGCTATGGCTACACCTTC. The encoded protein is CASSTGQTRISYGYTF. The gene calls are TRBV19 and TRBJ1-2, with TRBD1 as a possible D gene (6 bases). CDR1 and CDR2 from the germline V gene are LNHDA and SQIVND (reference sequence). V shed 4 bases and J shed 4 bases, with 19 bases lying between them. CDR3 length: 16 residues.

The chain joins TRBV20-1 to TRBJ1-3, with 7 bases matching TRBD1. Germline-derived CDR1 and CDR2 are DFQATT and SNEGSKA (reference sequence). The CDR3 covers 16 residues. Trimming at V came to 3 bases and at J to 8 bases, leaving 16 bases not matched to a gene. The CDR3: CSASAPGQPGADTIYF. CDR3 coding DNA: TGCAGTGCTAGCGCTCCGGGACAGCCAGGTGCAGACACCATATATTTT.

The V gene is TRBV12-3 or TRBV12-4, the J gene TRBJ2-2; D might be TRBD2 (5 bases). The CDR3 totals 13 residues. V was shortened by 10 bases and J by 0 bases, with 9 bases between the two germline ends. The chain's CDR3 is CATDGTNTGELFF. In nucleotides, the CDR3 is TGTGCCACGGACGGGACGAACACCGGGGAGCTGTTTTTT.

The J gene is TRBJ1-2, the V gene TRBV15, with D unresolved. V was pared by 0 bases and J by 5 bases, with 7 bases between. The CDR3 runs to 13 residues. Germline CDR1 LNHNV, CDR2 YYDKDF (reference sequence). The CDR3 loop is CATSRDSDYGYTF. The CDR3 DNA reads as TGTGCCACCAGCAGAGATTCGGATTATGGCTACACCTTC.

The chain couples TRBV7-3 to TRBJ1-5; D gene unclear. Between the trimmed V and J ends, which lost 5 bases and 9 bases, there was a span of 11 bases. There are 12 residues in the CDR3. Germline CDR1 reads SGHTA; CDR2 reads FQGTGA. Here the CDR3 reads CASSEVSGPQHF. In DNA form, the CDR3 reads TGTGCCAGCAGCGAAGTGTCAGGGCCCCAGCATTTT.

This clonotype has a handful of counts. The rearrangement links TRBV19 to TRBJ2-2; D might be TRBD2 (5 bases). This CDR3 comprises 14 residues. The V and J ends lost 7 bases and 4 bases respectively, with 13 bases between them. The germline gives CDR1 LNHDA, CDR2 SQIVND (reference sequence). The CDR3 DNA sequence: TGTGCCAGTATGGTTGGAGGAGGCACCGGGGAGCTGTTTTTT. It yields the protein CASMVGGGTGELFF.

The J gene is TRBJ2-7, the V gene TRBV15, with D perhaps TRBD2 (6 bases). The V end lost 5 bases, the J end lost 0 bases, and 11 bases lay between the germline ends. Germline CDR1 LNHNV, CDR2 YYDKDF (reference sequence). The CDR3 extends over 14 amino acids. The CDR3 sequence: CATSSRDSSYEQYF. The CDR3 DNA is TGTGCCACCAGCTCTAGGGACTCCTCCTACGAGCAGTACTTC.

V usage is TRBV2 and J usage is TRBJ1-1, with a tentative D call TRBD1 (5 bases). This CDR3 is built from 13 residues. Trimming stripped 5 bases from V and 5 bases from J, with 12 bases between. CDR1 and CDR2 from the germline V gene are SNHLY and FYNNEI. The CDR3 here is CASSPGEWTEAFF. Here the CDR3 DNA reads TGTGCCAGCAGTCCGGGGGAGTGGACTGAAGCTTTCTTT.